The following is a T cell receptor (beta chain) sequence with its context. With random hexamers, 0.5 to 1 ug RNA was reverse transcribed. By means of immunoSEQ multiplex PCR, TCR beta CDR3 spanning 54 Vbeta and 13 Jbeta underwent amplification. Via MiXCR, TCRdb re-called the immunoSEQ multiplex PCR reads, giving one row per CDR3 protein. The sample records about 71,000 distinct CDR3 sequences, 96% being singletons. This specimen belongs to a study of CD8 T cells in Susac syndrome. The J segment lost 3 bases and the V segment lost 4 bases, leaving 5 bases of the junction unmatched. This CDR3 is 17 amino acids long. CDR1 is MNHNS and CDR2 is SASEGT in the germline V gene.

The sequenced material came from CD4+ T cells from PBMCs. The clonotype was recovered from a human donor with multiple sclerosis. The chain combines TRBV6-1 with TRBJ2-3; 15 bases agree with TRBD2. CDR3 residues: CASSGGTSGGRTDTQYF. CDR3 bases: TGTGCCAGCAGTGGCGGGACTAGCGGGGGGAGGACAGATACGCAGTATTTT.